This TCR beta chain was captured in a study of shared clonotypes between healthy human individuals. General study points: Donor scarcity curtailed the genetic and exposure-history diversity represented herein.

This clone came up once. Its antigen is as yet unknown. A read error may be the cause here, since a much bigger clone is one base away. Other DNA sequences within the sample encode an identical CDR3. Germline V gene data show CDR1 as SGHKS and CDR2 as YYEKEE (reference sequence). The CDR3 is 16 residues long. Researchers divided each subset's genomic DNA evenly across several immunoSEQ plates. Here immunoSEQ multiplex PCR was the method, and the copy in TCRdb shows in-frame clones only, minus some. This sample has about half a million clones, with approximately 84% found just once. This receptor was taken from a woman in her thirties or forties in good health. Some clones in this sample may be carry-over from other donors' samples. The chain is built from TRBV5-5 and TRBJ2-2; D call uncertain. The specimen was PBMCs. The CDR3 DNA reads TGCGCCAGCAGCCCAGCTAAACCCACGAACACCGGGGAGCTGTTTTTT. It specifies CASSPAKPTNTGELFF.